The sequence of this TCR beta chain was determined in a study of PD-L1 blockade in urothelial cancer. The CDR3 runs to 11 residues. V was cut by 2 bases and J by 6 bases, with 6 bases left in between. Germline V lookup: CDR1 SGHRS, CDR2 YFSETQ. Profiling relied on immunoSEQ multiplex PCR, and the TCRdb table lists in-frame clones only, not all of them. The sample carries some 22,000 clones, about 90% recorded once. The chain joins TRBV5-1 to TRBJ2-7; TRBD1 is a possible D gene (5 bases). The sequencing here drew on PBMCs, taken around atezolizumab (anti-PD-L1) treatment. The source of this sequence is an older woman with urothelial cancer. The CDR3 spells CASSFQGEQYF. As DNA, the CDR3 is TGCGCCAGCAGCTTCCAGGGCGAGCAGTACTTC. The full variable domain, completed using reference TRBV5-1 and TRBJ2-7, is KAGVTQTPRYLIKTRGQQVTLSCSPISGHRSVSWYQQTPGQGLQFLFEYFSETQRNKGNFPGRFSGRQFSNSRSEMNVSTLELGDSALYLCASSFQGEQYFGPGTRLTVT.